The 22 T cell receptor beta chains given below trace back to one sample, sequenced in a study of CD8+ T cells in alopecia areata. Extracted RNA was reverse transcribed, and the resulting cDNA served as sequencing template. Assay used: immunoSEQ multiplex PCR; TCRdb lists only in-frame clones, some missing. The sample lists under 85,000 clones, roughly 44% seen once, with roughly 15% in the top ten. The sequencing used CD8+ T cells sorted from blood, collected at week 0. Every receptor here comes from a human donor with alopecia areata.

The chain recombines TRBV27 with TRBJ1-2; tentative D call: TRBD1 (5 bases). CDR3 size: 11 residues. The germline V and J ends were trimmed by 5 bases and 8 bases, with 9 bases remaining between them. Germline CDR1 MNHEY, CDR2 SMNVEV (reference sequence). The CDR3 DNA sequence: TGTGCCAGCAGTCAAGGGGTCGGCTACACCTTC. Translation: CASSQGVGYTF.

The rearrangement uses TRBV11-2 and TRBJ2-3; 12 nucleotides align to TRBD2. The CDR3 is 16 residues long. Per the germline V gene, CDR1 is SGHAT and CDR2 is FQNNGV. Trimming cost V 4 bases and J 5 bases; bases outside gene matches: 7. CDR3 bases: TGTGCCAGCAGCTCCCGCCCGGGACTAGCGGGAGATACGCAGTATTTT. Protein product: CASSSRPGLAGDTQYF.

The chain links TRBV19 to TRBJ1-1; D is unresolved. Germline V gives CDR1 LNHDA, CDR2 SQIVND (reference sequence). The germline V and J ends were trimmed by 4 bases and 1 base, with 10 bases remaining between them. The CDR3 is made up of 14 amino acids. CDR3 residues: CASSSRGGNTEAFF. CDR3 in DNA: TGTGCCAGTAGTAGCAGAGGAGGGAACACTGAAGCTTTCTTT.

The chain is built from TRBV15 and TRBJ2-2; D gene uncertain. This CDR3 spans 18 amino acids. The V gene's germline CDR1 is LNHNV and CDR2 YYDKDF (reference sequence). CDR3 sequence: CAGKVKRLKPPNTGELFF. The CDR3 DNA follows: TGTGCGGGGAAGGTCAAGCGCCTAAAACCCCCGAACACCGGGGAGCTGTTTTTT.

This clone was detected a few times. The chain links TRBV19 to TRBJ2-1; perhaps TRBD1 as D (6 bases). This CDR3 comprises 12 residues. Germline assignment: CDR1 LNHDA and CDR2 SQIVND (reference sequence). V was clipped by 10 bases and J by 3 bases, with 10 bases between them. As DNA, the CDR3 is TGTGCCACGGAACAGGGCTACAATGAGCAGTTCTTC. This sequence encodes CATEQGYNEQFF.

The CDR3, as DNA: TGTGCCAGCAGCCAAGAAAGAACTAGGGAGTACAATGAGCAGTTCTTC. It codes for CASSQERTREYNEQFF. The chain combines TRBV14 with TRBJ2-1; D perhaps matches TRBD2 (5 bases). Germline V gene sequence: CDR1 SGHDN, CDR2 FVKESK. V was shortened by 0 bases and J by 4 bases, with 13 bases between the two germline ends. CDR3 length equals 16 residues.

The CDR3, as DNA: TGTGCCATCAGTGAGCATGACAGCGCGGTATACGAGCAGTACTTC. It is translated as CAISEHDSAVYEQYF. This chain joins TRBV10-3 and TRBJ2-7; weak D call: TRBD1 (5 bases). This CDR3 spans 15 amino acids. Germline-derived CDR1 and CDR2 are ENHRY and SYGVKD. V lost 2 bases and J lost 4, with 15 bases in between.

This clone was detected only a few times. The gene calls are TRBV29-1 and TRBJ2-5, with TRBD2 identical over 8 bases. Germline CDR1 is SQVTM and CDR2 is ANQGSEA. This CDR3 region has 16 residues. V dropped 2 bases and J dropped 0; count of bases not matched to a gene: 8. CDR3 nucleotides: TGCAGCGTTGAACCACACATAGCGGGGTACCAAGAGACCCAGTACTTC. This translates into CSVEPHIAGYQETQYF.

The chain employs TRBV14 and TRBJ2-1; D may be TRBD2 (6 bases). Germline CDR1 SGHDN, CDR2 FVKESK. CDR3 length equals 16 residues. Between the trimmed V and J ends, which lost 0 bases and 4 bases, there was a span of 13 bases. The CDR3 bases are TGTGCCAGCAGCCAAGATCATTACGGGGGATACAATGAGCAGTTCTTC. It specifies CASSQDHYGGYNEQFF.

J is TRBJ1-2 and V is TRBV7-2, with D perhaps matching TRBD1 (6 bases). The germline CDR1 and CDR2 sequences are SGHTA and FQGNSA. This CDR3 region has 15 residues. V was pared by 3 bases and J by 12 bases, with 23 bases between. The DNA for the CDR3 is TGTGCCAGCAGCTTTTCGTCCGGGGGCAGCCCCTCGGACACCTTC. Residues: CASSFSSGGSPSDTF.

The chain carries TRBV27 and TRBJ2-7, with 8 nucleotides matching TRBD2. The CDR3 spans 15 residues. Germline V CDR1 and CDR2: MNHEY, SMNVEV (reference sequence). V shed 1 base and J 5 bases; nucleotides not matched to a gene: 7. The CDR3 reads CASSLLSRAGDEQYF. CDR3 DNA sequence: TGTGCCAGCAGTTTATTAAGCCGAGCGGGGGACGAGCAGTACTTC.

This clone was detected only a few times. The rearrangement joins TRBV28 to TRBJ2-5, with TRBD1 identical over 7 bases. Per the germline V gene, CDR1 is MDHEN and CDR2 is SYDVKM. V lost 2 bases, J lost 5 bases, and 11 bases stayed unmatched. The CDR3 covers 16 residues. The CDR3 loop is CASSLGPRGQRETQYF. For the CDR3, the DNA is TGTGCCAGCAGTTTAGGTCCAAGGGGGCAGAGGGAGACCCAGTACTTC.

A few counts support this clone. The CDR3 here is CASSDHLLFF. CDR3 in DNA: TGTGCCAGCAGTGACCACCTCCTGTTTTTT. The rearrangement uses TRBV6-1 and TRBJ1-4; D is unclear. CDR1 and CDR2 from the germline V gene are MNHNS and SASEGT. This CDR3 has 10 amino acids. Trimming removed 3 bases at V and 14 bases at J, with 7 bases between.

V usage is TRBV5-4 and J usage is TRBJ2-3, with 8 positions matching TRBD2. This CDR3 contains 15 residues. Germline CDR1 and CDR2: SGHNT and YYREEE (reference sequence). Trimming took 6 bases from V and 0 from J; bases not matched to a gene: 6. The CDR3 reads CASNLGGESTDTQYF. CDR3 coding DNA: TGTGCCAGCAACCTCGGGGGGGAGAGCACAGATACGCAGTATTTT.

Relative to its sample, this clone is large (0.1 to 1%). The chain uses TRBV7-9 and TRBJ1-4; 10 nucleotides match TRBD1. The CDR3 spans 16 residues. The J segment lost 1 base and the V segment lost 5 bases, leaving 4 bases of the junction unmatched. Germline V CDR1 and CDR2: SEHNR, FQNEAQ (reference sequence). The CDR3 is CASSARDRGTNEKLFF. The CDR3 DNA sequence: TGTGCCAGCAGCGCCCGGGACAGGGGAACTAATGAAAAACTGTTTTTT.

The V and J genes are TRBV20-1 and TRBJ2-3; no reliable D call. The CDR3 is 10 amino acids. CDR1 DFQATT and CDR2 SNEGSKA come from the germline V gene (reference sequence). Trimming shortened V by 8 bases and J by 6 bases, and 9 bases separated the two germline ends. CDR3 amino acids: CSIRPDTQYF. The DNA for the CDR3 is TGCAGTATCCGCCCGGATACGCAGTATTTT.

The rearrangement links TRBV5-1 to TRBJ2-7; TRBD1 matches at 7 bases. V trimming: 4 bases; J trimming: 6 bases; junction bases outside the gene matches: 13. Germline CDR1 and CDR2: SGHRS and YFSETQ. The CDR3 has 15 residues. The CDR3 region is CASSAIDRVPTEQYF. CDR3 nucleotide sequence: TGCGCCAGCAGCGCAATAGACAGGGTGCCAACCGAGCAGTACTTC.

This clone occurred a few times. The J gene is TRBJ2-2, the V gene TRBV19, with D possibly TRBD1 on 5 matching bases. CDR1 is LNHDA, CDR2 SQIVND, per germline (reference sequence). The CDR3 sequence is 14 residues long. V was cut by 6 bases and J by 3 bases, with 11 bases left in between. CDR3 coding DNA: TGTGCCAGTAGAACAGGTGGATACACCGGGGAGCTGTTTTTT. This gives the protein CASRTGGYTGELFF.

The chain employs TRBV23-1 and TRBJ1-5; maybe TRBD1 (6 bases). TRBV23-1 is reported as an ORF; its role is uncertain. The length of the CDR3 is 17 residues. Trimming took off 4 bases at V and 2 bases at J, with 18 bases between the two ends. As DNA, the CDR3 is TGCGCCAGCAGTCCGGGGGCCGGGAGCCTTCGCAATCAGCCCCAGCATTTT. Translating gives CASSPGAGSLRNQPQHF.

The chain couples TRBV27 to TRBJ2-7; D is uncertain. The CDR3 totals 13 residues. V lost 3 bases to trimming and J lost 3 bases, with 9 bases between them. Germline V CDR1 and CDR2: MNHEY, SMNVEV (reference sequence). CDR3 in DNA: TGTGCCAGCAGTTTGAGGAGCGACTACGAGCAGTACTTC. This translates into CASSLRSDYEQYF.

This sequence joins TRBV7-6 and TRBJ2-7; D gene unclear. The CDR3 loop spans 12 amino acids. The germline CDR1 and CDR2 sequences are SGHVS and FNYEAQ. Deletions cut 5 bases from V and 6 bases from J, with 11 bases between. CDR3 in amino acids: CASSKVLAEQYF. The CDR3, as DNA: TGTGCCAGCAGCAAAGTCCTGGCCGAGCAGTACTTC.

This clone was detected a few times. The chain links TRBV2 to TRBJ2-4; maybe TRBD1 (7 bases). This CDR3 has 14 residues. The V gene's germline CDR1 is SNHLY and CDR2 FYNNEI. V lost 4 bases to trimming and J lost 3 bases, with 10 bases between them. The chain's CDR3 is CASSGQGGKNIQYF. CDR3 bases: TGTGCCAGCAGTGGACAGGGAGGCAAAAACATTCAGTACTTC.